These 31 T cell receptor beta chains were sequenced from one sample in a study of blood T cell repertoires in COVID-19. TCRdb keeps only in-frame clones here, not all; method: immunoSEQ multiplex PCR. This table holds 150,000 to 170,000 clones, 78% found once. The source material was peripheral blood. These receptors all stem from a man aged 80 or over with acute or convalescent COVID-19.

This chain joins TRBV18 and TRBJ1-1; the match to TRBD1 covers 7 bases. The CDR3 consists of 14 residues. The V and J ends lost 2 bases and 4 bases, in that order; junction bases with no gene match: 4. Germline V gives CDR1 KGHSH, CDR2 LQKENI. The CDR3 DNA sequence: TGTGCCAGCTCACCAAGGGGGCGGGCCACTGAAGCTTTCTTT. Amino acids: CASSPRGRATEAFF.

V is TRBV28 and J is TRBJ1-2; TRBD1 might be the D (6 bases). The CDR3 is 15 amino acids. Germline CDR1 reads MDHEN; CDR2 reads SYDVKM. Between the trimmed V and J ends, which lost 0 bases and 0 bases, there was a span of 8 bases. The CDR3 sequence is CASSLWDRANYGYTF. CDR3 bases: TGTGCCAGCAGTTTATGGGACAGAGCTAACTATGGCTACACCTTC.

This sequence joins TRBV19 and TRBJ2-5; TRBD1 aligns across 8 bases. The CDR3 extends over 14 amino acids. The germline V gene has CDR1 LNHDA and CDR2 SQIVND (reference sequence). Trimming took 4 bases from V and 4 from J; bases not matched to a gene: 5. CDR3 amino acids: CASSSRTGRETQYF. DNA for the CDR3: TGTGCCAGTAGTAGCCGGACAGGGCGAGAGACCCAGTACTTC.

In this sample, this clone turned up a few times. The CDR3 DNA is TGTGCCAGTAGTATAAACGGCGGCATCAAAAACATTCAGTACTTC. Translation: CASSINGGIKNIQYF. The chain employs TRBV19 and TRBJ2-4; D is unclear. The CDR3 is 15 amino acids. Germline CDR1 LNHDA, CDR2 SQIVND (reference sequence). Between the trimmed V and J ends, which lost 2 bases and 3 bases, there was a span of 11 bases.

This clone has a single count. The rearrangement links TRBV10-1 to TRBJ1-1; 8 bases align to TRBD1. Per germline, CDR1 WNHNN and CDR2 SYGVQD (reference sequence). The V gene end was trimmed by 3 bases and the J gene end by 3 bases; junction bases not matched to a gene: 3. This CDR3 is 14 amino acids long. This CDR3 is CASSEVTGDTEAFF. The CDR3 region has the DNA TGCGCCAGCAGTGAAGTGACAGGGGACACTGAAGCTTTCTTT.

J is TRBJ2-5 and V is TRBV10-3; D may be TRBD1 (6 bases). This CDR3 region has 14 residues. Germline loops: CDR1 ENHRY, CDR2 SYGVKD. V lost 1 base, J lost 2 bases, and 8 bases lay in between. This chain's CDR3 is CAISEFGQQETQYF. Here the CDR3 DNA reads TGTGCCATCAGTGAGTTCGGACAGCAAGAGACCCAGTACTTC.

The V and J genes are TRBV10-2 and TRBJ1-2; weak D call: TRBD1 (5 bases). Trimming shortened V by 3 bases and J by 4 bases, and 15 bases separated the two germline ends. CDR3 length equals 15 residues. The germline CDR1 and CDR2 sequences are WSHSY and SAAADI. This chain's CDR3 is CASSDPSGYSYGYTF. The CDR3 bases are TGCGCCAGCAGTGACCCGTCAGGGTACTCCTATGGCTACACCTTC.

This chain connects TRBV20-1 to TRBJ2-5; D not resolved. V dropped 0 bases and J dropped 7 bases, with 6 bases sitting between them. Germline V gene lookup returns CDR1 DFQATT and CDR2 SNEGSKA (reference sequence). The CDR3 runs to 11 residues. CDR3 sequence reads: CSAREVGTQYF. CDR3 DNA: TGCAGTGCTAGAGAAGTCGGGACCCAGTACTTC.

This clone appeared a single time. V is TRBV5-5 and J is TRBJ2-5; 7 bases align to TRBD1. The CDR3 is 15 residues long. Per the germline V gene, CDR1 is SGHKS and CDR2 is YYEKEE (reference sequence). The junction had 6 bases not matched to a gene; V was cut back by 4 bases and J by 0 bases. As DNA, the CDR3 is TGTGCCAGCAGCGGCAGACAGGGTTACCAAGAGACCCAGTACTTC. Protein sequence: CASSGRQGYQETQYF. Using reference TRBV5-5 and TRBJ2-5 for the parts outside the CDR3, the full variable domain is DAGVTQSPTHLIKTRGQQVTLRCSPISGHKSVSWYQQVLGQGPQFIFQYYEKEERGRGNFPDRFSARQFPNYSSELNVNALLLGDSALYLCASSGRQGYQETQYFGPGTRLLVL.

V and J are TRBV6-4 and TRBJ2-2; tentative D call: TRBD2 (7 bases). Per germline, CDR1 MRHNA and CDR2 SNTAGT. V was shortened by 8 bases and J by 3 bases, with 16 bases between the two germline ends. This CDR3 spans 15 amino acids. The CDR3 region has the DNA TGTGCCAGCGAAGAGGAGGGGGGGTACACCGGGGAGCTGTTTTTT. This gives the protein CASEEEGGYTGELFF.

The chain employs TRBV14 and TRBJ2-3, with 7 bases lining up with TRBD1. The CDR3 is made up of 14 amino acids. Germline CDR1 is SGHDN and CDR2 is FVKESK. The V segment lost 3 bases and the J segment 6 bases; nucleotides outside the gene matches: 6. The CDR3 loop reads CASSQHRGSDTQYF. DNA of the CDR3: TGTGCCAGCAGCCAGCACAGGGGATCGGATACGCAGTATTTT.

This chain uses TRBV4-2 with TRBJ1-1; TRBD1 agrees at 9 bases. CDR1 and CDR2 (germline): LGHNA, YNFKEQ. The junction had 4 bases not matched to a gene; V was cut back by 6 bases and J by 2 bases. The length of the CDR3 is 14 residues. CDR3 in amino acids: CASSSTGGNTEAFF. The CDR3 region has the DNA TGTGCCAGCAGTTCGACAGGGGGTAACACTGAAGCTTTCTTT.

The J gene is TRBJ1-4, the V gene TRBV7-7; the match to TRBD1 covers 10 bases. J lost 5 bases, V lost 5 bases, and 8 bases had no gene match. Germline CDR1 reads SSHAT; CDR2 reads FNYEAQ (reference sequence). The CDR3 consists of 16 residues. The CDR3 loop reads CASSHGQGVENEKLFF. The CDR3 nucleotides read TGTGCCAGCAGCCACGGACAGGGGGTGGAGAATGAAAAACTGTTTTTT.

This chain uses TRBV7-2 with TRBJ2-7; the match to TRBD1 covers 7 bases. This CDR3 comprises 13 residues. With V trimmed by 4 bases and J by 7 bases, 7 bases remained unmatched. The germline CDR1 and CDR2 sequences are SGHTA and FQGNSA. CDR3 in amino acids: CASSSRQGWEQYF. CDR3 DNA: TGTGCCAGCAGCTCCCGACAGGGCTGGGAGCAGTACTTC.

This clone has just one count. The CDR3 region has the DNA TGTGCCAGCAGTTCAACAAGCGACTACAATGAGCAGTTCTTC. Encoded protein: CASSSTSDYNEQFF. This rearrangement joins TRBV28 to TRBJ2-1; D unclear. Germline values: CDR1 MDHEN, CDR2 SYDVKM. The CDR3 contains 14 residues. Trimming took off 4 bases at V and 3 bases at J, with 10 bases between the two ends.

The J gene is TRBJ1-1, the V gene TRBV19; the match to TRBD1 covers 8 bases. The CDR3 totals 15 residues. J gave up 5 bases and V 6 bases, and 11 bases lay outside the gene matches. The germline V gene has CDR1 LNHDA and CDR2 SQIVND (reference sequence). CDR3 in amino acids: CASSKPTGGGTEAFF. CDR3 DNA: TGTGCCAGTAGCAAACCCACAGGGGGGGGGACTGAAGCTTTCTTT.

V is TRBV3-1 (or the pseudogene TRBV3-2) and J is TRBJ1-4, with D unresolved. The CDR3 extends over 14 amino acids. V was clipped by 4 bases and J by 1 base, with 7 bases between them. Germline CDR1 reads LGHDT; CDR2 reads YNNKEL (reference sequence). The CDR3 nucleotides are TGTGCCAGCAGCCCGCAGAAAACTAATGAAAAACTGTTTTTT. This sequence encodes CASSPQKTNEKLFF.

This rearrangement joins TRBV3-1 (or the pseudogene TRBV3-2) to TRBJ1-2, with 9 bases that match TRBD1. The CDR3 has 14 amino acids. Germline-derived CDR1 and CDR2 are LGHDT and YNNKEL (reference sequence). V was pared by 0 bases and J by 8 bases, with 4 bases of the junction left unmatched. Here the CDR3 reads CASSQEVTGGGYTF. For the CDR3, the DNA is TGTGCCAGCAGCCAAGAGGTGACAGGGGGAGGCTACACCTTC.

CDR3 region: CASSPTSGGIANTGELFF. The CDR3 coding sequence is TGCGCCAGCAGTCCGACTAGCGGGGGGATCGCGAACACCGGGGAGCTGTTTTTT. The V gene is TRBV5-1, the J gene TRBJ2-2; 13 bases align to TRBD2. In germline, CDR1 is SGHRS, CDR2 YFSETQ. Trimming cost V 5 bases and J 0 bases; bases outside gene matches: 7. The CDR3 totals 18 residues.

This clone has only a few counts. This chain uses TRBV9 with TRBJ2-4, with 16 bases fitting TRBD2. V shed 0 bases and J 1 base; nucleotides not matched to a gene: 7. CDR1 and CDR2 from the germline V gene are SGDLS and YYNGEE. The length of the CDR3 is 20 residues. The CDR3: CASSVEGLAGGQGAKNIQYF. CDR3 nucleotides: TGTGCCAGCAGCGTAGAGGGACTAGCGGGGGGGCAGGGCGCCAAAAACATTCAGTACTTC.

The chain couples TRBV19 to TRBJ2-3; 7 bases are shared with TRBD2. The germline V gene has CDR1 LNHDA and CDR2 SQIVND (reference sequence). V lost 4 bases and J lost 0; bases outside the gene matches: 4. This CDR3 has 15 amino acids. The CDR3 spells CASSTGGRSTDTQYF. The CDR3 DNA follows: TGTGCCAGTAGTACGGGGGGACGAAGCACAGATACGCAGTATTTT.

The gene calls are TRBV3-1 (or the pseudogene TRBV3-2) and TRBJ2-7, with D perhaps matching TRBD1 (6 bases). The CDR3 spans 13 residues. Germline values: CDR1 LGHDT, CDR2 YNNKEL (reference sequence). V lost 8 bases and J lost 5, with 16 bases in between. CDR3 amino acids: CASGQFVGNEQYF. The DNA of the CDR3 is TGTGCCAGCGGACAGTTCGTTGGCAACGAGCAGTACTTC.

This clone was found once. This chain connects TRBV30 to TRBJ1-6; TRBD1 is a possible D gene (6 bases). Germline V gene data show CDR1 as GTSNPN and CDR2 as SVGIG (reference sequence). The CDR3 consists of 16 residues. V lost 3 bases to trimming and J lost 0 bases, with 12 bases between them. CDR3 region: CAWRTLGGSYNSPLHF. CDR3 sequence (DNA): TGTGCCTGGAGAACCCTAGGGGGCTCCTATAATTCACCCCTCCACTTT. Full variable domain (outside the CDR3, taken from reference TRBV30 and TRBJ1-6): SQTIHQWPATLVQPVGSPLSLECTVEGTSNPNLYWYRQAAGRGLQLLFYSVGIGQISSEVPQNLSASRPQDRQFILSSKKLLLSDSGFYLCAWRTLGGSYNSPLHFGNGTRLTVT.

This clone has a handful of counts. This chain joins TRBV7-9 and TRBJ1-1, with D unresolved. V gave up 1 base and J gave up 8 bases, with 11 bases separating them. In germline, CDR1 is SEHNR, CDR2 FQNEAQ (reference sequence). The CDR3 is 13 amino acids. The chain's CDR3 is CASSLGQANEAFF. The CDR3 DNA is TGTGCCAGCAGCTTAGGGCAGGCAAACGAAGCTTTCTTT. Full variable domain (remainder filled in from reference TRBV7-9 and TRBJ1-1): DTGVSQNPRHKITKRGQNVTFRCDPISEHNRLYWYRQTLGQGPEFLTYFQNEAQLEKSRLLSDRFSAERPKGSFSTLEIQRTEQGDSAMYLCASSLGQANEAFFGQGTRLTVV.

This clone was found a few times. This sequence joins TRBV7-9 and TRBJ2-6; 8 nucleotides agree with TRBD1. The germline gives CDR1 SEHNR, CDR2 FQNEAQ (reference sequence). There are 17 residues in the CDR3. The V and J ends lost 6 bases and 1 base, in that order; junction bases with no gene match: 8. CDR3 DNA: TGTGCCAGCAGACCTTGGGACAGGTTATCTGGGGCCAACGTCCTGACTTTC. Its translation is CASRPWDRLSGANVLTF.

The chain combines TRBV19 with TRBJ2-3; 13 bases are shared with TRBD2. The CDR3 has 17 residues. The V gene's germline CDR1 is LNHDA and CDR2 SQIVND (reference sequence). With V trimmed by 4 bases and J by 2 bases, 6 bases remained unmatched. The CDR3 region has the DNA TGTGCCAGTAGTAGCCGGACTAGCGGGGGCTTCACAGATACGCAGTATTTT. Translating gives CASSSRTSGGFTDTQYF.

This clone showed up just a few times. J is TRBJ2-2 and V is TRBV30; weak D call: TRBD1 (6 bases). Looked up from germline, CDR1 is GTSNPN and CDR2 is SVGIG (reference sequence). The CDR3 spans 17 residues. The germline V and J ends were trimmed by 2 bases and 0 bases, with 16 bases remaining between them. The CDR3 DNA reads TGTGCCTGGAGTCACCCTGACAGGCACCCGAACACCGGGGAGCTGTTTTTT. Translating gives CAWSHPDRHPNTGELFF.

The genes are TRBV11-2 and TRBJ1-2, with D possibly TRBD1 on 5 matching bases. The V end lost 2 bases, the J end lost 4 bases, and 14 bases lay between the germline ends. In germline, CDR1 is SGHAT, CDR2 FQNNGV. This CDR3 has 15 amino acids. The CDR3: CASSLNGGSTYGYTF. For the CDR3, the DNA is TGTGCCAGCAGCTTAAATGGGGGGTCAACCTATGGCTACACCTTC.

This clone has more than one count but fewer than ten. The genes are TRBV28 and TRBJ1-4, with 7 bases matching TRBD1. This CDR3 region has 14 residues. Trimming took 6 bases from V and 8 from J; bases not matched to a gene: 9. The V gene's germline CDR1 is MDHEN and CDR2 SYDVKM. The CDR3 is CASSPGQATEKLFF. The CDR3 coding sequence is TGTGCCAGCAGCCCTGGACAGGCGACCGAAAAACTGTTTTTT.

The CDR3 sequence: CASSLEGQRGTEAFF. Written as DNA, the CDR3 is TGTGCCAGCAGCTTGGAGGGACAGCGAGGCACTGAAGCTTTCTTT. This chain connects TRBV5-4 to TRBJ1-1; TRBD1 matches 7 bases. V dropped 0 bases and J dropped 4; count of bases not matched to a gene: 6. Germline V gene data show CDR1 as SGHNT and CDR2 as YYREEE (reference sequence). This CDR3 is built from 15 residues.

The chain combines TRBV7-2 with TRBJ2-1; D gene uncertain. The ends were cut back, 0 bases at V and 10 bases at J, with 10 bases in the middle. The CDR3 extends over 13 amino acids. The germline CDR1 and CDR2 sequences are SGHTA and FQGNSA. CDR3 amino acids: CASSLASSWEQFF. The CDR3, as DNA: TGTGCCAGCAGCTTAGCGAGTTCTTGGGAGCAGTTCTTC.